The clone carrying this T cell receptor beta chain was recorded only once. What it binds is unknown. In the same sample, other DNA sequences code for this CDR3. All donors were Caucasian adults living in Nashville, Tennessee. Investigators divided CD4+ cells into CD45RA+ naive and CD45RA-negative memory subsets. The data derive from a study of shared clonotypes between healthy human individuals. Study-level points and caveats: It was the few donors that limited the genetic and exposure-history diversity represented. It was expected that sequencing depth would affect clonotype sharing among donors.

The CDR3 consists of 15 residues. Germline assignment: CDR1 SGHTA and CDR2 FQGTGA. Trimming cost V 5 bases and J 3 bases, with 11 bases left between them. Sequencing used immunoSEQ multiplex PCR; TCRdb keeps in-frame clones, though not all of them. The sample lists about 710,000 clones; roughly two thirds were seen once. The sequenced sample consisted of memory CD4+ T cells sorted from blood. Regarding subset: CD45RA-negative fraction. V gene TRBV7-3 combines with J gene TRBJ2-6, with a weak D call TRBD1 (6 bases). The receptor was derived from a woman aged 25 to 39 in good health. CDR3 in amino acids: CASSPTGSGANVLTF. CDR3 in DNA: TGTGCCAGCAGCCCTACAGGGAGTGGGGCCAACGTCCTGACTTTC. The full variable domain, rest sourced from reference TRBV7-3 and TRBJ2-6, is GAGVSQTPSNKVTEKGKYVELRCDPISGHTALYWYRQSLGQGPEFLIYFQGTGAADDSGLPNDRFFAVRPEGSVSTLKIQRTERGDSAVYLCASSPTGSGANVLTFGAGSRLTVL.